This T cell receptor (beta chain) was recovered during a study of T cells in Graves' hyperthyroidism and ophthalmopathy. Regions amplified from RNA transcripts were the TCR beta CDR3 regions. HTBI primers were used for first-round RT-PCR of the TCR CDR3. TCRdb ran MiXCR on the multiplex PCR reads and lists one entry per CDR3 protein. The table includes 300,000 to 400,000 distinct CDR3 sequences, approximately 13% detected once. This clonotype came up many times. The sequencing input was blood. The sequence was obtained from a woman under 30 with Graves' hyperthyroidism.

CDR3 DNA: TGTGCCATCAGTGAAGAAGCGGGAGAAGGTTGGTCCTACAATGAGCAGTTCTTC. Its protein product is CAISEEAGEGWSYNEQFF. This chain joins TRBV10-3 and TRBJ2-1; 8 bases fit TRBD2. Germline V gene lookup returns CDR1 ENHRY and CDR2 SYGVKD. The CDR3 covers 18 residues. After removal of 3 bases from V and 1 base from J, the junction contained 11 bases not matched to a gene.